The clone carrying this TCR beta chain was seen a single time. The PCR made use of 60 Vbeta and 13 Jbeta primers. Generated by immunoSEQ multiplex PCR, the TCRdb table keeps only in-frame clones and is missing some. The repertoire holds roughly 130,000 clones, with about 76% as singletons. The sample comes from a study of cytomegalovirus exposure and HLA in healthy donors. Study overall: T cells numbering approximately 170 million yielded some 110 million unique TCR beta sequences in an earlier analysis.

The CDR3 is 15 amino acids. V was shortened by 4 bases and J by 0 bases, with 12 bases between the two germline ends. From germline, CDR1 is SGHRS and CDR2 YFSETQ. The clonotype originates from a female donor in good health and CMV-seronegative. Sequencing was done on a sample of PBMCs. The chain joins TRBV5-1 to TRBJ2-3, with D maybe TRBD1 (6 bases). Here the CDR3 reads CASSTGQTSTDTQYF. CDR3 sequence (DNA): TGCGCCAGCAGCACCGGACAGACTAGCACAGATACGCAGTATTTT.